Listed here are 17 T cell receptor beta chains from one sample, sequenced in a study of shared clonotypes between healthy human individuals (dated by TCRdb to between 2020 and 2021). Libraries were constructed by the immunoSEQ multiplex PCR assay. What TCRdb holds here is the immuneACCESS table cut down to in-frame rearrangements. Part of the clones is not present; checked against another copy, under half of the missing clones reflect an unresolved V gene, and the others are unexplained. Within this sample are about 2.5 million clones, with approximately 90% of them counted one time only. The ten largest clones represent approximately 0.39% of the sample. The sequenced sample was naive CD4+ T cells from PBMCs. This specimen's cell subset or site label, interpreted: CD45RA+ positively selected. The receptors here all came from a man between 18 and 35 years old in good health. Some clones in this sample may be carry-over from other donors' samples.

This chain connects TRBV28 to TRBJ2-1; D ambiguous. The V gene's germline CDR1 is MDHEN and CDR2 SYDVKM. Trimming pared 3 bases from V and 9 bases from J, leaving 21 bases between. CDR3 length: 16 residues. CDR3 nucleotide sequence: TGTGCCAGCAGTTTTCATGACTGGAGTAGGAAATTTGAGCAGTTCTTC. Amino acid sequence: CASSFHDWSRKFEQFF.

The chain combines TRBV5-6 with TRBJ2-3; maybe TRBD2 (5 bases). Trimming left V 2 bases short and J 8 bases short, with 12 bases between. The CDR3 has 13 amino acids. Germline CDR1 SGHDT, CDR2 YYEEEE. The CDR3 region is CASSFSPRGTQYF. The CDR3 DNA reads as TGTGCCAGCAGCTTCTCACCCCGGGGTACGCAGTATTTT.

This clone was detected once. The V gene is TRBV27, the J gene TRBJ1-2; the D is unclear. There are 13 residues in the CDR3. With 9 bases removed from V and 4 bases from J, the gap between germline ends came to 15 bases. Germline CDR1 MNHEY, CDR2 SMNVEV (reference sequence). CDR3 sequence reads: CASPVRVPYGYTF. The CDR3 nucleotides read TGTGCCAGTCCCGTCCGGGTCCCCTATGGCTACACCTTC.

The J gene is TRBJ2-5, the V gene TRBV10-3; 7 nucleotides line up with TRBD2. Trimming removed 3 bases from V and 4 bases from J; junction bases left unmatched: 5. The CDR3 covers 14 residues. From germline, CDR1 is ENHRY and CDR2 SYGVKD. The CDR3 bases are TGTGCCATCAGTGACTCCAGGGAGGGAGAGACCCAGTACTTC. Protein sequence: CAISDSREGETQYF.

This chain joins TRBV5-1 and TRBJ2-5; the match to TRBD2 covers 9 bases. With 2 bases clipped from V and 2 bases from J, the junction kept 7 bases outside the gene matches. The CDR3 spans 16 residues. Germline CDR1 is SGHRS and CDR2 is YFSETQ. The CDR3 DNA sequence: TGCGCCAGCAGCTTTCTAACTAGCGGGCTACAAGAGACCCAGTACTTC. Translating it yields CASSFLTSGLQETQYF.

The chain recombines TRBV21-1 with TRBJ2-5; TRBD2 is the table's D call and was not checked against the DNA. TRBV21-1 is termed a pseudogene. The CDR3 spans 14 residues. The CDR3 DNA is TGTGCCAGCAGCAATAGCGAGCGCTGGGAGACCCAGTACTTC. Translating it yields CASSNSERWETQYF.

In regard to this clone: Other DNA variants within this sample encode the same CDR3. This rearrangement joins TRBV5-1 to TRBJ2-7; D not certain. Germline loops: CDR1 SGHRS, CDR2 YFSETQ. The V gene lost 0 bases and the J gene lost 1 base, with 11 bases spanning the gap. CDR3 length: 15 residues. CDR3 DNA sequence: TGCGCCAGCAGCTTGGCGGCAGGACCTTCCTACGAGCAGTACTTC. The encoded protein is CASSLAAGPSYEQYF.

The CDR3 loop is CASSQDLGSLNTEAFF. The CDR3 DNA is TGTGCCAGCAGCCAAGATCTGGGAAGTCTGAACACTGAAGCTTTCTTT. The V and J genes are TRBV14 and TRBJ1-1, with D uncertain. Deletions cut 0 bases from V and 0 bases from J, with 11 bases between. Germline V gives CDR1 SGHDN, CDR2 FVKESK. This CDR3 has 16 residues.

On this clone: In the same sample, other DNA sequences code for this CDR3. The chain uses TRBV5-1 and TRBJ2-2, with D hard to call. Germline CDR1 is SGHRS and CDR2 is YFSETQ. V lost 0 bases and J lost 1, with 4 bases in between. The CDR3 loop spans 14 amino acids. This chain's CDR3 is CASSLVLNTGELFF. The DNA of the CDR3 is TGCGCCAGCAGCTTGGTGTTGAACACCGGGGAGCTGTTTTTT.

The chain has TRBV6-5 and TRBJ2-4, with 10 positions matching TRBD1. The CDR3 extends over 16 amino acids. With 4 bases clipped from V and 8 bases from J, the junction kept 11 bases outside the gene matches. Germline loops: CDR1 MNHEY, CDR2 SVGAGI. CDR3 nucleotides: TGTGCCAGCAGTTCGAGCCTCGGGACAGGGGCGGACATTCAGTACTTC. This encodes CASSSSLGTGADIQYF.

The chain recombines TRBV6-5 with TRBJ2-1, with TRBD2 identical over 7 bases. This CDR3 region has 14 residues. J was trimmed by 5 bases and V by 5 bases; bases with no gene match: 6. CDR1 MNHEY and CDR2 SVGAGI come from the germline V gene. CDR3 sequence reads: CASSVAGPHNEQFF. CDR3 sequence (DNA): TGTGCCAGCAGTGTAGCGGGTCCTCACAATGAGCAGTTCTTC.

V and J are TRBV15 and TRBJ2-5, with 9 bases lining up with TRBD2. The CDR3 sequence is 15 residues long. J was trimmed by 5 bases and V by 0 bases; bases with no gene match: 4. The germline CDR1 and CDR2 sequences are LNHNV and YYDKDF (reference sequence). The CDR3 reads CATSREGGRGETQYF. Here the CDR3 DNA reads TGTGCCACCAGCAGAGAGGGCGGGAGGGGGGAGACCCAGTACTTC.

The gene calls are TRBV5-1 and TRBJ2-1; a possible D gene is TRBD2 (6 bases). Deletions cut 4 bases from V and 1 base from J, with 15 bases between. The CDR3 length is 16 residues. Germline CDR1 is SGHRS and CDR2 is YFSETQ. DNA for the CDR3: TGCGCCAGCAGCCCGGAGGGGACGGGGTCCTACAATGAGCAGTTCTTC. Residues: CASSPEGTGSYNEQFF.

The chain joins TRBV19 to TRBJ2-7; tentative D call: TRBD1 (7 bases). CDR3 length: 16 residues. Germline lookup yields CDR1 LNHDA and CDR2 SQIVND (reference sequence). The V end lost 6 bases, the J end lost 3 bases, and 21 bases lay between the germline ends. For the CDR3, the DNA is TGTGCCAGTAGCCGGTCCAGGGGGGCGAGCATCTACGAGCAGTACTTC. Its translation: CASSRSRGASIYEQYF.

The chain carries TRBV12-5 and TRBJ1-3; perhaps TRBD1 as D (5 bases). The CDR3 is 13 amino acids. CDR1 is LGHNT, CDR2 FRNRAP, per germline. Trimming removed 6 bases from V and 0 bases from J, with 6 bases in between. The CDR3 coding sequence is TGTGCTAGTGGGGACATCTCTGGAAACACCATATATTTT. As protein: CASGDISGNTIYF.

This chain links TRBV6-5 with TRBJ1-1, with D possibly matching TRBD1 (5 bases). Trimming stripped 7 bases from V and 1 base from J, with 13 bases between. Germline values: CDR1 MNHEY, CDR2 SVGAGI. CDR3 length: 14 amino acids. Written as DNA, the CDR3 is TGTGCCAGCAAGGCAGGGCTTAAGAACACTGAAGCTTTCTTT. It codes for CASKAGLKNTEAFF.

This chain uses TRBV2 with TRBJ2-7; 13 nucleotides line up with TRBD2. This CDR3 is built from 17 residues. V shed 7 bases, J shed 2 bases, and the junction held 11 bases outside the gene matches. CDR1 is SNHLY and CDR2 is FYNNEI in the germline V gene. The DNA of the CDR3 is TGTGCCAGCAACCACGGACTAGCGGGAGAAAAGCCCTACGAGCAGTACTTC. Encoded protein: CASNHGLAGEKPYEQYF.